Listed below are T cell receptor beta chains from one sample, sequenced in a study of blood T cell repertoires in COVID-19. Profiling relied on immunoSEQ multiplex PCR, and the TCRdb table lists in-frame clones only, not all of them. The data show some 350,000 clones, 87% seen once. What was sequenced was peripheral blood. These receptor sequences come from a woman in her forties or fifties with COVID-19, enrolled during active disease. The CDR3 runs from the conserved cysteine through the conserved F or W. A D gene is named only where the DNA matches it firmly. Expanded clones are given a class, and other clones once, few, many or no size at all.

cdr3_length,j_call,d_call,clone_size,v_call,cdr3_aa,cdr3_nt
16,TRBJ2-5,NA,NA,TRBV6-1,CASSEPVSQEQETQYF,TGTGCCAGCAGTGAACCCGTTTCACAGGAGCAAGAGACCCAGTACTTC
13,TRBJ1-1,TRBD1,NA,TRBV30,CAWRGQGPTEAFF,TGTGCCTGGAGGGGACAGGGGCCCACTGAAGCTTTCTTT
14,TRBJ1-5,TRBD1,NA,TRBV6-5,CASSRTGGIQPQHF,TGTGCCAGCAGCCGGACAGGGGGAATTCAGCCCCAGCATTTT
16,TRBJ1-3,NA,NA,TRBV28,CASSLLPRASGNTIYF,TGTGCCAGCAGTTTATTACCCAGGGCATCTGGAAACACCATATATTTT
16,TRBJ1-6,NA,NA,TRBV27,CASSLYRSSYNSPLHF,TGTGCCAGCAGTTTATACAGAAGCTCCTATAATTCACCCCTCCACTTT
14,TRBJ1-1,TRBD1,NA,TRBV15,CATSTQTGDNEAFF,TGTGCCACCAGCACCCAGACAGGGGACAATGAAGCTTTCTTT
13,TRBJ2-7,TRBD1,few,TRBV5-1,CASSLGGQYEQYF,TGCGCCAGCAGCTTGGGGGGACAGTACGAGCAGTACTTC
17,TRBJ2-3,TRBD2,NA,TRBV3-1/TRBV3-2,CASSRLPGLASTDTQYF,TGTGCCAGCAGCCGACTCCCGGGACTAGCAAGCACAGATACGCAGTATTTT
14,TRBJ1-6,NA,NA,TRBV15,CATSKQGGRSPLHF,TGTGCCACCAGCAAACAGGGAGGGAGATCACCCCTCCACTTT
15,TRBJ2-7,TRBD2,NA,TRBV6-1,CASSEAYGRGFEQYF,TGTGCCAGCAGTGAAGCTTACGGGAGGGGGTTTGAGCAGTACTTC
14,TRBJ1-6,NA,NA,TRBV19,CASSIGGGPSPLHF,TGTGCCAGTAGTATAGGGGGGGGACCTTCACCCCTCCACTTT
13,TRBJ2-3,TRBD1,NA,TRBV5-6,CASSEDRGDTQYF,TGTGCCAGCAGCGAGGACAGGGGCGATACGCAGTATTTT
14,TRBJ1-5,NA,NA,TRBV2,CASSPDSVNQPQHF,TGTGCCAGCAGCCCGGACAGCGTCAATCAGCCCCAGCATTTT
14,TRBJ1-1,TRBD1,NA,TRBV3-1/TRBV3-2,CASRQEQGITEAFF,TGTGCCAGCAGGCAGGAACAGGGGATTACTGAAGCTTTCTTT
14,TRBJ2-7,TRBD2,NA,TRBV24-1,CATSHSGLTYEQYF,TGTGCCACCAGCCACTCGGGACTAACCTACGAGCAGTACTTC
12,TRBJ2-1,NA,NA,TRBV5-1,CASSFGRTEQFF,TGCGCCAGCAGCTTTGGGAGGACTGAGCAGTTCTTC
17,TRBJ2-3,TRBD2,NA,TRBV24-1,CATSDPLAGGLTDTQYF,TGTGCCACCAGTGACCCTCTAGCGGGAGGCCTCACAGATACGCAGTATTTT
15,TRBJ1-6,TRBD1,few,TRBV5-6,CASSFGQGHNSPLHF,TGTGCCAGCAGCTTTGGACAGGGGCATAATTCACCCCTCCACTTT
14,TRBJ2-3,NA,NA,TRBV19,CASSISPGRDTQYF,TGTGCCAGTAGTATTTCCCCCGGGAGAGATACGCAGTATTTT
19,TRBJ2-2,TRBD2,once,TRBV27,CASSLRNLGAAGGTGELFF,TGTGCCAGCAGTTTACGCAACCTTGGAGCGGCGGGAGGCACCGGGGAGCTGTTTTTT
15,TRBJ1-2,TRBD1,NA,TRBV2,CASSVEQGPEYGYTF,TGTGCCAGCAGTGTGGAACAGGGGCCCGAATATGGCTACACCTTC
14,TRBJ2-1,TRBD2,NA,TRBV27,CASMGGRAYNEQFF,TGTGCCAGCATGGGCGGGAGGGCCTACAATGAGCAGTTCTTC
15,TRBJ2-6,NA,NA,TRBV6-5,CASSTRGPGANVLTF,TGTGCCAGCAGTACCAGGGGTCCTGGGGCCAACGTCCTGACTTTC
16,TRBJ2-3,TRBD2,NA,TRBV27,CASSWTSGRSTDTQYF,TGTGCCAGCAGTTGGACTAGCGGGAGGAGCACAGATACGCAGTATTTT
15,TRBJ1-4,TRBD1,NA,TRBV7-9,CASSYTGGWEEKLFF,TGTGCCAGCAGCTATACAGGGGGCTGGGAAGAAAAACTGTTTTTT
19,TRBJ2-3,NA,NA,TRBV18,CASSPSGYSIQISTDTQYF,TGTGCCAGCTCACCCTCTGGGTACTCTATACAGATTAGCACAGATACGCAGTATTTT